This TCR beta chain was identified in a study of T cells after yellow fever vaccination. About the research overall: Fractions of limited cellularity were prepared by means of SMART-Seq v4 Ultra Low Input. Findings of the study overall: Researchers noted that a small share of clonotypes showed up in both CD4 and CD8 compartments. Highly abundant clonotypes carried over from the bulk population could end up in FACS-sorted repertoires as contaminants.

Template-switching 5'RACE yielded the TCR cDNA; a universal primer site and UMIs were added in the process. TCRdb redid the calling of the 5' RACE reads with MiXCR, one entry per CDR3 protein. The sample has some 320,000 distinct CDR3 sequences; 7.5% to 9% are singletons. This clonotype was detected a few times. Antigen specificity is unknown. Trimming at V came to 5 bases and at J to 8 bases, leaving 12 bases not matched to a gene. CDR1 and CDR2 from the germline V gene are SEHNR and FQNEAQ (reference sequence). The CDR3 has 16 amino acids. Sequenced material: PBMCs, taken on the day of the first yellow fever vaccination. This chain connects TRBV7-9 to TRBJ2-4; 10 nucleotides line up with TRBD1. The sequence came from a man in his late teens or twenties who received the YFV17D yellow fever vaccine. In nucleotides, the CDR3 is TGTGCCAGCAGCCCCGGACAGGGGGGAACCTTCTACATTCAGTACTTC. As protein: CASSPGQGGTFYIQYF.